Following are 22 T cell receptor beta chains from one sample sequenced in a study of blood T cell repertoires in COVID-19. Profiled with immunoSEQ multiplex PCR; TCRdb holds only in-frame clones, not every one. The sample shows about 370,000 clones, over 75% of them seen only once. What was sequenced was PBMCs or T cells enriched from blood (not recorded which). Every receptor here comes from a man aged 18 to 35 who had recovered from COVID-19.

This clone occurred once. This sequence joins TRBV5-6 and TRBJ1-1; 8 nucleotides match TRBD1. This CDR3 has 15 amino acids. The germline V gene encodes CDR1 SGHDT and CDR2 YYEEEE. V lost 6 bases, J lost 0 bases, and 7 bases stayed unmatched. Here the CDR3 DNA reads TGTGCCAGCATCCTCAGGGGGCCCCTGAACACTGAAGCTTTCTTT. Encoded protein: CASILRGPLNTEAFF. The entire variable domain, with the rest obtained from reference TRBV5-6 and TRBJ1-1, is as follows: DAGVTQSPTHLIKTRGQQVTLRCSPKSGHDTVSWYQQALGQGPQFIFQYYEEEERQRGNFPDRFSGHQFPNYSSELNVNALLLGDSALYLCASILRGPLNTEAFFGQGTRLTVV.

The V call is TRBV28, the J call TRBJ1-5; possible D gene TRBD1, 6 bases. This CDR3 is 16 amino acids long. Germline CDR1 MDHEN, CDR2 SYDVKM. The V end was cut by 6 bases, the J end by 0 bases, with 15 bases between. DNA of the CDR3: TGTGCCAGCAGACCTAGGACAGCTAATAGCAATCAGCCCCAGCATTTT. Residues: CASRPRTANSNQPQHF.

The rearrangement uses TRBV10-2 and TRBJ1-1, with 8 bases matching TRBD1. The CDR3 contains 14 residues. The V gene's germline CDR1 is WSHSY and CDR2 SAAADI. The junction had 7 bases not matched to a gene; V was cut back by 7 bases and J by 3 bases. The CDR3 DNA sequence: TGCGCCAGCACCAGGACAGGGTTGGACACTGAAGCTTTCTTT. Its translation is CASTRTGLDTEAFF.

The rearrangement links TRBV3-1 (or the pseudogene TRBV3-2) to TRBJ2-7, with 9 bases aligning to TRBD1. Trimming removed 3 bases from V and 9 bases from J; junction bases left unmatched: 12. The CDR3 runs to 15 residues. Germline V gene lookup returns CDR1 LGHDT and CDR2 YNNKEL (reference sequence). The CDR3 nucleotides are TGTGCCAGCAGCCATGCCGGGACAGGGAAGAACGGGCAGTACTTC. The encoded protein is CASSHAGTGKNGQYF.

This chain links TRBV24-1 with TRBJ2-1, with 11 nucleotides matching TRBD2. V lost 5 bases to trimming and J lost 2 bases; unmatched junction nucleotides: 4. The CDR3 sequence is 16 residues long. Germline-derived CDR1 and CDR2 are KGHDR and SFDVKD. For the CDR3, the DNA is TGTGCCACCAGTGGCCAGACTAGCGGGACCTACAATGAGCAGTTCTTC. It is translated as CATSGQTSGTYNEQFF.

The CDR3 DNA follows: TGTGCCAGTAGTATCGGAGGCAGCCAAATGAACACTGAAGCTTTCTTT. As protein: CASSIGGSQMNTEAFF. The J gene is TRBJ1-1, the V gene TRBV19; D gene unclear. Between the trimmed V and J ends, which lost 3 bases and 0 bases, there was a span of 14 bases. This CDR3 is 16 amino acids long. CDR1 is LNHDA and CDR2 is SQIVND in the germline V gene (reference sequence).

The genes are TRBV10-3 and TRBJ2-5, with D maybe TRBD1 (5 bases). Germline V gene lookup returns CDR1 ENHRY and CDR2 SYGVKD. The V end was cut by 2 bases, the J end by 3 bases, with 13 bases between. The CDR3 runs to 15 residues. CDR3 loop: CAISESPGRKETQYF. The DNA of the CDR3 is TGTGCCATCAGTGAGAGTCCAGGGCGAAAAGAGACCCAGTACTTC.

This clone has only one observation. The chain has TRBV19 and TRBJ1-1; the match to TRBD1 covers 9 bases. The CDR3 sequence is 16 residues long. The V segment lost 4 bases and the J segment 0 bases; nucleotides outside the gene matches: 6. Germline-derived CDR1 and CDR2 are LNHDA and SQIVND (reference sequence). The CDR3 reads CASSTHRGQVNTEAFF. The CDR3 coding sequence is TGTGCCAGTAGTACTCACAGGGGGCAAGTGAACACTGAAGCTTTCTTT.

This chain connects TRBV9 to TRBJ2-2; TRBD1 might be the D (5 bases). This CDR3 comprises 13 residues. Germline CDR1 reads SGDLS; CDR2 reads YYNGEE. The V end lost 7 bases, the J end lost 0 bases, and 7 bases lay between the germline ends. The CDR3 sequence is CASGASNTGELFF. The DNA for the CDR3 is TGTGCCAGCGGGGCTTCGAACACCGGGGAGCTGTTTTTT.

The gene calls are TRBV19 and TRBJ2-2, with D possibly TRBD1 on 7 matching bases. V was clipped by 6 bases and J by 4 bases, with 15 bases between them. Germline CDR1 is LNHDA and CDR2 is SQIVND (reference sequence). CDR3 size: 15 residues. The CDR3 DNA reads TGTGCCAGTAGAAGGGTGGAGGGGGCCACCGGGGAGCTGTTTTTT. Amino acid sequence: CASRRVEGATGELFF.

This clone was observed a few times. The chain is built from TRBV12-3 or TRBV12-4 and TRBJ2-3; no definite D call. The CDR3 extends over 13 amino acids. The V end lost 7 bases, the J end lost 0 bases, and 8 bases lay between the germline ends. The CDR3 bases are TGTGCCAGCACCTTACGGAGCACAGATACGCAGTATTTT. The encoded protein is CASTLRSTDTQYF.

This clone appeared once. V gene TRBV6-5 combines with J gene TRBJ1-4; perhaps TRBD1 as D (6 bases). V lost 6 bases and J lost 8, with 19 bases in between. Germline CDR1 reads MNHEY; CDR2 reads SVGAGI. This CDR3 spans 15 amino acids. In DNA, the CDR3 is TGTGCCAGCAGATCAGGGGCCCTAAGAGAAGAAAAACTGTTTTTT. This codes for CASRSGALREEKLFF.

The genes are TRBV9 and TRBJ2-7, with 7 bases lining up with TRBD1. The CDR3 totals 13 residues. From germline, CDR1 is SGDLS and CDR2 YYNGEE. The V and J ends lost 4 bases and 4 bases, in that order; junction bases with no gene match: 5. Here the CDR3 reads CASSSRQGYEQYF. CDR3 bases: TGTGCCAGCAGCTCCCGACAGGGTTACGAGCAGTACTTC.

The V and J genes are TRBV28 and TRBJ1-4, with D unclear. Germline CDR1 MDHEN, CDR2 SYDVKM. CDR3 length: 12 amino acids. V lost 8 bases and J 7 bases, leaving 11 bases between the germline ends. In nucleotides, the CDR3 is TGTGCCAGCTGTGGACGGGGTGAAAAACTGTTTTTT. Translating it yields CASCGRGEKLFF. The whole variable domain, filled in from reference TRBV28 and TRBJ1-4, reads DVKVTQSSRYLVKRTGEKVFLECVQDMDHENMFWYRQDPGLGLRLIYFSYDVKMKEKGDIPEGYSVSREKKERFSLILESASTNQTSMYLCASCGRGEKLFFGSGTQLSVL.

This clone was observed a single time. This chain joins TRBV15 and TRBJ2-1, with TRBD2 identical over 8 bases. This CDR3 is 15 amino acids long. Germline CDR1 is LNHNV and CDR2 is YYDKDF (reference sequence). V was pared by 1 base and J by 4 bases, with 3 bases of the junction left unmatched. The CDR3 sequence is CATSRGSGIYNEQFF. CDR3 DNA sequence: TGTGCCACCAGCAGAGGTAGCGGGATATACAATGAGCAGTTCTTC.

This rearrangement joins TRBV5-4 to TRBJ1-3; D is ambiguous. This CDR3 comprises 13 residues. Germline V gives CDR1 SGHNT, CDR2 YYREEE (reference sequence). The germline V and J ends were trimmed by 0 bases and 4 bases, with 5 bases remaining between them. CDR3 coding DNA: TGTGCCAGCAGCTTGGTAGAGGGAAACACCATATATTTT. Protein: CASSLVEGNTIYF.

This chain connects TRBV7-2 to TRBJ2-7; D is perhaps TRBD1 (5 bases). Germline CDR1 SGHTA, CDR2 FQGNSA. The CDR3 runs to 12 residues. The V and J ends lost 2 bases and 6 bases respectively, with 8 bases between them. This chain's CDR3 is CASSLSRVEQYF. Written as DNA, the CDR3 is TGTGCCAGCAGCTTAAGCAGGGTCGAGCAGTACTTC.

Details on this clone: One end of the junction does not line up with germline, which may come from a read error. The genes are TRBV29-1 and TRBJ2-7, with D tentatively TRBD2 (6 bases). Germline CDR1 is SQVTM and CDR2 is ANQGSEA. The CDR3 runs 12 residues. This CDR3 is CSAGGSSYEQYF. DNA for the CDR3: TGTAGCGCCGGAGGGTCCTCCTACGAGCAGTACTTC.

This clone was found a few times. The V call is TRBV18, the J call TRBJ2-7; no firm D call. Trimming left V 6 bases short and J 0 bases short, with 15 bases between. This CDR3 comprises 15 residues. Germline CDR1 is KGHSH and CDR2 is LQKENI. The CDR3 DNA reads as TGTGCCAGCTCCACCGTATCAGTCCTCTCCTACGAGCAGTACTTC. Encoded protein: CASSTVSVLSYEQYF.

The CDR3 nucleotides are TGTGCCAGTAGTCCCGTTGTCCTCTTACGGGCTGGAAACACCATATATTTT. This encodes CASSPVVLLRAGNTIYF. The V call is TRBV19, the J call TRBJ1-3; no firm D call. Trimming took off 5 bases at V and 2 bases at J, with 19 bases between the two ends. Germline-derived CDR1 and CDR2 are LNHDA and SQIVND (reference sequence). The CDR3 runs 17 residues.

The genes are TRBV5-4 and TRBJ1-2, with D hard to call. V lost 1 base, J lost 2 bases, and 12 bases lay in between. The CDR3 is 15 residues long. Germline V lookup: CDR1 SGHNT, CDR2 YYREEE (reference sequence). CDR3 in amino acids: CASSLIGTLNYGYTF. The CDR3 nucleotides are TGTGCCAGCAGCTTGATTGGCACCTTAAACTATGGCTACACCTTC.

This chain uses TRBV5-1 with TRBJ2-5; 9 positions match TRBD2. Germline V gene sequence: CDR1 SGHRS, CDR2 YFSETQ. Unmatched junction bases numbered 7, after V lost 0 bases and J lost 4 bases. This CDR3 is built from 16 residues. The CDR3 DNA sequence: TGCGCCAGCAGCTTGGCTGCGGGGGGGCAGGGAGAGACCCAGTACTTC. Translating it yields CASSLAAGGQGETQYF.